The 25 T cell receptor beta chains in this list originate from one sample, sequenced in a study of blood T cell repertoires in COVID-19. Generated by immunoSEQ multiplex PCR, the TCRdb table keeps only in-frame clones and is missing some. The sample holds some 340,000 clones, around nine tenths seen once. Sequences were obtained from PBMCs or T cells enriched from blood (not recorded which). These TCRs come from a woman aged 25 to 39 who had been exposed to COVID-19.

CDR3 sequence (DNA): TGTGCCAGCAGCCAAGACTGGGTCTTAGCGGACCCCTACAATGAGCAGTTCTTC. Translation gives CASSQDWVLADPYNEQFF. This sequence joins TRBV4-2 and TRBJ2-1; the D gene is possibly TRBD2 (6 bases). This CDR3 has 18 residues. Trimming removed 0 bases from V and 2 bases from J, with 17 bases in between. Germline V gene data show CDR1 as LGHNA and CDR2 as YNFKEQ.

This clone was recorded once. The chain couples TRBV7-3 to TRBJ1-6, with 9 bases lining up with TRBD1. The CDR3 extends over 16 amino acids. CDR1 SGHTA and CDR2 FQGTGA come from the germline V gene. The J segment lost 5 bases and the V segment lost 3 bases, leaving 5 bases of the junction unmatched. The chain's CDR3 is CASSLTGTGNNSPLHF. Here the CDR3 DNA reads TGTGCCAGCAGCTTGACCGGGACAGGGAATAATTCACCCCTCCACTTT. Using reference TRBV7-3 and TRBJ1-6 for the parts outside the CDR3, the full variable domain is GAGVSQTPSNKVTEKGKYVELRCDPISGHTALYWYRQSLGQGPEFLIYFQGTGAADDSGLPNDRFFAVRPEGSVSTLKIQRTERGDSAVYLCASSLTGTGNNSPLHFGNGTRLTVT.

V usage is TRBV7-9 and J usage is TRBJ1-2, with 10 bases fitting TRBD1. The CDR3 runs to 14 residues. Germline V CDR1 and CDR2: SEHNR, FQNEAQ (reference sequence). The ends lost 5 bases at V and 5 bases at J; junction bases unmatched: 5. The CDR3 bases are TGTGCCAGCAGCGTGGGACAGGGGAATTATGGCTACACCTTC. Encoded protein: CASSVGQGNYGYTF.

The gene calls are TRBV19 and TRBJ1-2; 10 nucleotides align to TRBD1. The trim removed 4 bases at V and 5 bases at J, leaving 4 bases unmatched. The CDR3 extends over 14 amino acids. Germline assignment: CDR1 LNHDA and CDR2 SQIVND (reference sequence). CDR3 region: CASSRDRGQYGYTF. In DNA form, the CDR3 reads TGTGCCAGTAGTAGGGACAGGGGACAATATGGCTACACCTTC.

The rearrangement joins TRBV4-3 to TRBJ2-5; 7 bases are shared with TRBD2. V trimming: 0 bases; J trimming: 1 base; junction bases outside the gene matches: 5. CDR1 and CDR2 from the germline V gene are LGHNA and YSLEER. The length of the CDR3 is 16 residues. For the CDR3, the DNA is TGCGCCAGCAGCCAAGAGAGCGGGGCATTCCAAGAGACCCAGTACTTC. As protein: CASSQESGAFQETQYF.

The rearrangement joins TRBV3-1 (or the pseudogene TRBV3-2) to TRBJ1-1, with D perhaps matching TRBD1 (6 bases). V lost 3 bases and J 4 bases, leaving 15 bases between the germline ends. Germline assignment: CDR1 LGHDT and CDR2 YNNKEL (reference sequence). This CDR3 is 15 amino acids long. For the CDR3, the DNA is TGTGCCAGCAGCCACATATACAGGGTACCCACTGAAGCTTTCTTT. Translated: CASSHIYRVPTEAFF.

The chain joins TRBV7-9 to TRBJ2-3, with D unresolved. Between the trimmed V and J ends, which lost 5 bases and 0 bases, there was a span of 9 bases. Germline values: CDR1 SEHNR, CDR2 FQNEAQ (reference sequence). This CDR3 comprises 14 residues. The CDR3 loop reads CASSPGISTDTQYF. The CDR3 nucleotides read TGTGCCAGCAGCCCAGGCATTAGCACAGATACGCAGTATTTT.

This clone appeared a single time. CDR3 coding DNA: TGTGCCAGCTCACCCGACAGGGGCCTTAATGAAAAACTGTTTTTT. Encoded protein: CASSPDRGLNEKLFF. The rearrangement uses TRBV18 and TRBJ1-4; 8 bases map to TRBD1. The CDR3 contains 15 residues. The trim removed 3 bases at V and 4 bases at J, leaving 4 bases unmatched. From germline, CDR1 is KGHSH and CDR2 LQKENI.

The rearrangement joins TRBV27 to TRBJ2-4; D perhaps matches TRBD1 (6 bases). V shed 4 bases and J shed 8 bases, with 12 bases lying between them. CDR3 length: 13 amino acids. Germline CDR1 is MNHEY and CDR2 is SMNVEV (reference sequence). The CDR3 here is CASSSQGWDIQYF. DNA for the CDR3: TGTGCCAGCAGTTCACAGGGTTGGGACATTCAGTACTTC.

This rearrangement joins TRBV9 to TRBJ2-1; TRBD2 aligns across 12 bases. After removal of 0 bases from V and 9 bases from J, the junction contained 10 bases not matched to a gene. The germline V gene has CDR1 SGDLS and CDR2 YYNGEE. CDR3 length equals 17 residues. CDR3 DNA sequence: TGTGCCAGCAGCGTAGGCAGCCCGCGACTAGCGGGGGTTGAGCAGTTCTTC. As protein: CASSVGSPRLAGVEQFF.

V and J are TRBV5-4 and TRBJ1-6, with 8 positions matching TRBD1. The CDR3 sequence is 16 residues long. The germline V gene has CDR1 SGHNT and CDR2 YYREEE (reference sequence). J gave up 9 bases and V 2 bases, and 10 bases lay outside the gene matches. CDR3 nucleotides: TGTGCCAGCAGCTTACCCACCCAGGGGGCAGGTTCACCCCTCCACTTT. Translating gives CASSLPTQGAGSPLHF. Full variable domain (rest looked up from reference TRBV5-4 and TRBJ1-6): ETGVTQSPTHLIKTRGQQVTLRCSSQSGHNTVSWYQQALGQGPQFIFQYYREEENGRGNFPPRFSGLQFPNYSSELNVNALELDDSALYLCASSLPTQGAGSPLHFGNGTRLTVT.

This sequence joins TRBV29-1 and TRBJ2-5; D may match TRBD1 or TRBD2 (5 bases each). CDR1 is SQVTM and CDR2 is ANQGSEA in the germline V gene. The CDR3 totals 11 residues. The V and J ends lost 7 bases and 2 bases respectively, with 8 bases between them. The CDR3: CSGGSQETQYF. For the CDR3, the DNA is TGCAGCGGGGGGTCTCAAGAGACCCAGTACTTC.

This chain's CDR3 is CASSSEGVYGNTIYF. CDR3 in DNA: TGTGCCAGCTCGTCAGAAGGGGTGTACGGAAACACCATATATTTT. The V and J genes are TRBV18 and TRBJ1-3; maybe TRBD1 (5 bases). In germline, CDR1 is KGHSH, CDR2 LQKENI. Trimming shortened V by 6 bases and J by 4 bases, and 16 bases separated the two germline ends. The CDR3 runs to 15 residues.

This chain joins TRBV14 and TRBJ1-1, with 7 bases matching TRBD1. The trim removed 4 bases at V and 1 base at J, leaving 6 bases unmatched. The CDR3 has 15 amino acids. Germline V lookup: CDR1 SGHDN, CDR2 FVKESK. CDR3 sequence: CASSRDRGSNTEAFF. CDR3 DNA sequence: TGTGCCAGCAGCCGGGACAGAGGTTCGAACACTGAAGCTTTCTTT.

CDR3 sequence reads: CASSLAGKETQYF. The CDR3 DNA sequence: TGCGCCAGCAGCTTGGCAGGGAAAGAGACCCAGTACTTC. This rearrangement joins TRBV5-1 to TRBJ2-5; possibly TRBD1 for D (5 bases). V was pared by 0 bases and J by 3 bases, with 6 bases between. The CDR3 consists of 13 residues. Germline CDR1 SGHRS, CDR2 YFSETQ.

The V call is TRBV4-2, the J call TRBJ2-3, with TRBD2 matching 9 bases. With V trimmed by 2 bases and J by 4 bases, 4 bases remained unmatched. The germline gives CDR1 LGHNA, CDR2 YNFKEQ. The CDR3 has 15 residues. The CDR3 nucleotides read TGTGCCAGCAGCCAAACCGGGACTAGCCCAGATACGCAGTATTTT. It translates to CASSQTGTSPDTQYF.

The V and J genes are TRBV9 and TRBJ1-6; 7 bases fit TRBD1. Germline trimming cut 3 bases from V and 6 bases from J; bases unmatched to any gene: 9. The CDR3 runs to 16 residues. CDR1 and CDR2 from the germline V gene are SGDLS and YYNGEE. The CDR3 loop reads CASSGLGDRVNSPLHF. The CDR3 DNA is TGTGCCAGCAGCGGGTTGGGGGACAGAGTTAATTCACCCCTCCACTTT.

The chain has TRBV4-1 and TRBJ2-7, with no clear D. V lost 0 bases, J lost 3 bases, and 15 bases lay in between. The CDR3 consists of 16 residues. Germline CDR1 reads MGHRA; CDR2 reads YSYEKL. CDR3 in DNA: TGCGCCAGCAGCCAAGAAATTGTAACGACATACTACGAGCAGTACTTC. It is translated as CASSQEIVTTYYEQYF.

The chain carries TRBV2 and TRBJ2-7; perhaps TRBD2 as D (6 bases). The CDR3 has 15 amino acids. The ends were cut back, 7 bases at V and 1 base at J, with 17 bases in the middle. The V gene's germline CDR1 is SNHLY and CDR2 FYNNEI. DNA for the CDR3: TGTGCCAGCAAGGAAGGAGGGATAAGTTCCTACGAGCAGTACTTC. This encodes CASKEGGISSYEQYF.

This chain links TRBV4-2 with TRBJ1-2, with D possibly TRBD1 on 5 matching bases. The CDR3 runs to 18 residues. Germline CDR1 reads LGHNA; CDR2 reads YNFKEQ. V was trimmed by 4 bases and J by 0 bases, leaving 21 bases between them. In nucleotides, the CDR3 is TGTGCCAGCAGCCCTGAATCAGGGTTTATAGTAGCTAACTATGGCTACACCTTC. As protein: CASSPESGFIVANYGYTF.

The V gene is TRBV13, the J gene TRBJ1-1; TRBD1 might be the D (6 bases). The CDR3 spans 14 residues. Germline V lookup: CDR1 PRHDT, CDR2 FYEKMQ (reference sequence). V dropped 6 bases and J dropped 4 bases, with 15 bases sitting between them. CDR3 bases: TGTGCCAGCAGAACCATTACAGGGTCCACTGAAGCTTTCTTT. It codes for CASRTITGSTEAFF. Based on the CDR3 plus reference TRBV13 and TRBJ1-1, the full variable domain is AAGVIQSPRHLIKEKRETATLKCYPIPRHDTVYWYQQGPGQDPQFLISFYEKMQSDKGSIPDRFSAQQFSDYHSELNMSSLELGDSALYFCASRTITGSTEAFFGQGTRLTVV.

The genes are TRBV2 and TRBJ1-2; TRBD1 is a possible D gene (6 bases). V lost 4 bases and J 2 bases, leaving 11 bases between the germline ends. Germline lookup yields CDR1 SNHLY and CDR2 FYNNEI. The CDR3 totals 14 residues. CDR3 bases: TGTGCCAGCAGTGTTTCAGGGGTAAACTATGGCTACACCTTC. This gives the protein CASSVSGVNYGYTF. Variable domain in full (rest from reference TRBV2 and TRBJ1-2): EPEVTQTPSHQVTQMGQEVILRCVPISNHLYFYWYRQILGQKVEFLVSFYNNEISEKSEIFDDQFSVERPDGSNFTLKIRSTKLEDSAMYFCASSVSGVNYGYTFGSGTRLTVV.

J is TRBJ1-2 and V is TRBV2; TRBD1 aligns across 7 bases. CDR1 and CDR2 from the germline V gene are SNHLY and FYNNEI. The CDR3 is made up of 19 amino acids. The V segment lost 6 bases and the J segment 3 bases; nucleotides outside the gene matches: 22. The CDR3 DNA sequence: TGTGCCAGCAGCGAGCGCGCGATTTTCACAGGGGTGAAATACTATGGCTACACCTTC. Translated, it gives CASSERAIFTGVKYYGYTF.

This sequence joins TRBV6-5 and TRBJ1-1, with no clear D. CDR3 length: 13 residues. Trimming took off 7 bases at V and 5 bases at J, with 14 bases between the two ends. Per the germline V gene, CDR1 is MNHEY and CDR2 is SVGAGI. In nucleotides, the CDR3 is TGTGCCAGCACCCCTGGTGCGTGGACTGAAGCTTTCTTT. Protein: CASTPGAWTEAFF.

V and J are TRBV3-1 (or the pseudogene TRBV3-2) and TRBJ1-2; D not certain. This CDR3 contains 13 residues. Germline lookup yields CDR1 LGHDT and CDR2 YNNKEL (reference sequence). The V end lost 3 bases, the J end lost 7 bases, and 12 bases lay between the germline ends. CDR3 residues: CASSHPRLGGYTF. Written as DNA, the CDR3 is TGTGCCAGCAGCCACCCGAGGTTGGGTGGCTACACCTTC.